This T cell receptor beta chain was sequenced for a study of blood T cell repertoires in COVID-19. Turning to the study itself: Nucleic acid was either cDNA or gDNA, and it came from T cells, B-cell-depleted T cells, or PBMCs.

Libraries were prepared by immunoSEQ multiplex PCR; TCRdb keeps only in-frame clonotypes and omits some of them. The sample includes under 400,000 clones, around nine tenths of them seen just once. This CDR3 region has 19 residues. This sequence was found in a woman in her twenties or thirties who had been exposed to COVID-19. The chain uses TRBV21-1 and TRBJ2-7; the tabulated D call, TRBD1, remains unverified against the DNA. TRBV21-1 is an annotated pseudogene. Sequencing was done on a sample of PBMCs or T cells enriched from blood (not recorded which). The CDR3 loop is CASSNTTGGGPSNSYEQYF. Here the CDR3 DNA reads TGTGCCAGCAGCAACACGACAGGGGGCGGACCATCAAACTCCTACGAGCAGTACTTC.